Below are 21 T cell receptor beta chains sequenced from a single sample in a study of regulatory T cells in long-lasting Graves disease. Time point in this sample: persistent/refractory GD, antithyroid drugs over 5 years with positive TRAb. Researchers made the TCR library from RNA that was extracted from PBMCs. Arm-PCR of CDR3 regions and iRepertoire HTBI primers were the basis on which TCR beta libraries were built. TCRdb processed the multiplex PCR reads anew with MiXCR; each CDR3 protein has one entry. The sample includes 350,000 to 500,000 distinct CDR3 sequences, 21% of them seen just once. The sequenced sample was peripheral blood mononuclear cells (PBMCs), obtained when the disease was refractory, from a patient treated with antithyroid drugs. All receptors come from a female donor with Graves disease.

This clonotype was seen more than once but under ten times. The CDR3 protein is CAWSPGTSGIQETQYF. The CDR3 coding sequence is TGTGCCTGGAGTCCAGGGACTAGCGGGATTCAAGAGACCCAGTACTTC. V and J are TRBV30 and TRBJ2-5; 13 positions agree with TRBD2. The CDR3 loop spans 16 amino acids. V lost 2 bases and J lost 2; bases outside the gene matches: 5. From germline, CDR1 is GTSNPN and CDR2 SVGIG (reference sequence).

This clonotype was recorded many times. The V and J genes are TRBV6-1 and TRBJ2-5; 8 bases align to TRBD2. Germline V lookup: CDR1 MNHNS, CDR2 SASEGT. CDR3 length equals 15 residues. J was trimmed by 2 bases and V by 6 bases; bases with no gene match: 8. The CDR3 loop is CASRRPGLGQETQYF. DNA for the CDR3: TGTGCCAGCAGGAGACCGGGACTAGGACAAGAGACCCAGTACTTC.

This clonotype was counted many times. The V and J genes are TRBV2 and TRBJ2-5, with D possibly being TRBD2 (6 bases). This CDR3 is 14 amino acids long. Trimming removed 7 bases at V and 3 bases at J, with 15 bases between. CDR1 SNHLY and CDR2 FYNNEI come from the germline V gene. The CDR3 nucleotides read TGTGCCAGCAAATTTAGCGGTAATAAAGAGACCCAGTACTTC. It encodes CASKFSGNKETQYF. The variable domain in full, completed from reference TRBV2 and TRBJ2-5, reads EPEVTQTPSHQVTQMGQEVILRCVPISNHLYFYWYRQILGQKVEFLVSFYNNEISEKSEIFDDQFSVERPDGSNFTLKIRSTKLEDSAMYFCASKFSGNKETQYFGPGTRLLVL.

This clonotype has more than one count but fewer than ten. The rearrangement uses TRBV7-3 and TRBJ2-1, with 7 bases aligning to TRBD2. Germline CDR1 SGHTA, CDR2 FQGTGA. With 5 bases clipped from V and 4 bases from J, the junction kept 8 bases outside the gene matches. This CDR3 is built from 15 residues. CDR3 in amino acids: CASSTSSGDYNEQFF. CDR3 bases: TGTGCCAGCAGCACCTCTAGCGGAGATTACAATGAGCAGTTCTTC. The full variable domain, in which reference TRBV7-3 and TRBJ2-1 provide the parts outside the CDR3, is GAGVSQTPSNKVTEKGKYVELRCDPISGHTALYWYRQSLGQGPEFLIYFQGTGAADDSGLPNDRFFAVRPEGSVSTLKIQRTERGDSAVYLCASSTSSGDYNEQFFGPGTRLTVL.

V usage is TRBV20-1 and J usage is TRBJ2-7; TRBD1 aligns across 8 bases. CDR1 is DFQATT and CDR2 is SNEGSKA in the germline V gene (reference sequence). The CDR3 has 15 amino acids. The V segment lost 6 bases and the J segment 0 bases; nucleotides outside the gene matches: 10. The CDR3 region has the DNA TGCAGTGCGACCAAACGGGACAGGTACTCCTACGAGCAGTACTTC. Translation: CSATKRDRYSYEQYF.

This clonotype was counted between two and nine times. The chain carries TRBV19 and TRBJ2-7; perhaps TRBD1 as D (5 bases). The CDR3 consists of 13 residues. The V gene's germline CDR1 is LNHDA and CDR2 SQIVND (reference sequence). Between the trimmed V and J ends, which lost 4 bases and 4 bases, there was a span of 11 bases. The CDR3 DNA is TGTGCCAGTAGTACGACAGCAGGGTACGAGCAGTACTTC. It encodes CASSTTAGYEQYF.

The chain has TRBV28 and TRBJ2-7; 11 nucleotides match TRBD2. In germline, CDR1 is MDHEN, CDR2 SYDVKM. The CDR3 runs 17 residues. V was clipped by 3 bases and J by 4 bases; unmatched bases: 11. Here the CDR3 reads CASSFLLAGGPNYEQYF. CDR3 DNA: TGTGCCAGCAGTTTCCTCCTAGCGGGAGGACCAAATTACGAGCAGTACTTC.

This clonotype was counted between two and nine times. The chain couples TRBV7-3 to TRBJ2-2; D is possibly TRBD2 (6 bases). CDR3 size: 15 residues. Trimming took 5 bases from V and 8 from J, leaving 18 bases between them. Germline-derived CDR1 and CDR2 are SGHTA and FQGTGA. CDR3 DNA: TGTGCCAGCAGCGGGATGGAGGGCCCGATGGGGGAGCTGTTTTTT. This encodes CASSGMEGPMGELFF.

This chain connects TRBV28 to TRBJ1-1; D is unresolved. Germline CDR1 is MDHEN and CDR2 is SYDVKM. This CDR3 is built from 12 residues. Trimming cost V 3 bases and J 6 bases, with 8 bases left between them. The CDR3 bases are TGTGCCAGCAGTTTGGCGGTGGCTGAAGCTTTCTTT. Translated: CASSLAVAEAFF.

The chain joins TRBV4-1 to TRBJ2-5; TRBD2 might be the D (6 bases). Germline-derived CDR1 and CDR2 are MGHRA and YSYEKL. The CDR3 runs to 14 residues. V was pared by 0 bases and J by 4 bases, with 9 bases between. The DNA for the CDR3 is TGCGCCAGCAGCCAAGATACGGGAGTAGAGACCCAGTACTTC. Translation: CASSQDTGVETQYF.

V usage is TRBV20-1 and J usage is TRBJ2-4; 9 bases align to TRBD1. Trimming cost V 2 bases and J 3 bases; bases outside gene matches: 20. The V gene's germline CDR1 is DFQATT and CDR2 SNEGSKA (reference sequence). The CDR3 has 20 residues. This chain's CDR3 is CSARKEVSGQGELGKNIQYF. Here the CDR3 DNA reads TGCAGTGCTAGAAAGGAGGTATCGGGACAGGGTGAATTGGGCAAAAACATTCAGTACTTC.

The genes are TRBV5-1 and TRBJ2-5; 8 positions match TRBD2. Germline CDR1 and CDR2: SGHRS and YFSETQ. The CDR3 runs 17 residues. J gave up 2 bases and V 1 base, and 10 bases lay outside the gene matches. Here the CDR3 reads CASSLPLGGRNQETQYF. CDR3 nucleotides: TGCGCCAGCAGCTTGCCCCTTGGCGGGAGGAATCAAGAGACCCAGTACTTC. Together with reference TRBV5-1 and TRBJ2-5, the CDR3 gives the full variable domain: KAGVTQTPRYLIKTRGQQVTLSCSPISGHRSVSWYQQTPGQGLQFLFEYFSETQRNKGNFPGRFSGRQFSNSRSEMNVSTLELGDSALYLCASSLPLGGRNQETQYFGPGTRLLVL.

This clonotype was counted a few times. Compared with germline, one end of the junction differs, possibly owing to a read error. This sequence joins TRBV18 and TRBJ2-5; perhaps TRBD2 as D (5 bases). The CDR3 contains 16 residues. Germline V gives CDR1 KGHSH, CDR2 LQKENI. This CDR3 is CASSPLGPGEQETQYF. DNA of the CDR3: TGTGCCAGCTCACCACTTGGCCCCGGGGAGCAAGAAACCCAGTACTTC.

This clonotype has a count of ten or more. The V gene is TRBV28, the J gene TRBJ2-2; no definite D call. V lost 10 bases, J lost 2 bases, and 8 bases lay in between. The CDR3 consists of 12 residues. Germline assignment: CDR1 MDHEN and CDR2 SYDVKM. CDR3 DNA: TGTGCCACCGGAATCAACACCGGGGAGCTGTTTTTT. This codes for CATGINTGELFF.

This clonotype was picked up many times. J is TRBJ2-5 and V is TRBV24-1; perhaps TRBD1 as D (6 bases). The germline gives CDR1 KGHDR, CDR2 SFDVKD. The CDR3 runs to 16 residues. V lost 3 bases and J 4 bases, leaving 17 bases between the germline ends. The CDR3: CATSDEGKGTTETQYF. For the CDR3, the DNA is TGTGCCACCAGTGATGAGGGGAAGGGGACAACAGAGACCCAGTACTTC.

This clonotype was seen many times. This chain links TRBV27 with TRBJ2-7; 7 nucleotides match TRBD2. This CDR3 has 15 amino acids. J gave up 2 bases and V 0 bases, and 4 bases lay outside the gene matches. Germline V gene sequence: CDR1 MNHEY, CDR2 SMNVEV (reference sequence). The CDR3 sequence: CASSLSGRGAYEQYF. The DNA of the CDR3 is TGTGCCAGCAGTTTATCTGGGAGGGGCGCCTACGAGCAGTACTTC.

This clonotype was recorded at least ten times. The chain uses TRBV6-1 and TRBJ2-7; D is possibly TRBD1 (6 bases). The CDR3 sequence is 14 residues long. Germline V gene data show CDR1 as MNHNS and CDR2 as SASEGT. Trimming pared 2 bases from V and 2 bases from J, leaving 10 bases between. Here the CDR3 reads CASSEQGTPYEQYF. CDR3 nucleotide sequence: TGTGCCAGCAGTGAACAGGGGACGCCCTACGAGCAGTACTTC.

There are many counts of this clonotype. The rearrangement links TRBV11-1 to TRBJ1-2; possibly TRBD1 for D (6 bases). Germline CDR1 is SGHAT and CDR2 is FQDESV (reference sequence). The CDR3 is 15 residues long. V lost 5 bases to trimming and J lost 5 bases, with 18 bases between them. For the CDR3, the DNA is TGTGCCAGCAGCCCAACGGCCGGGGGCGCGTATGGCTACACCTTC. It is translated as CASSPTAGGAYGYTF.

This clonotype was recorded at least ten times. The chain employs TRBV2 and TRBJ1-6; perhaps TRBD1 as D (6 bases). CDR3 length: 14 amino acids. Germline V gives CDR1 SNHLY, CDR2 FYNNEI. CDR3 sequence reads: CAAGGASYNSPLHF. For the CDR3, the DNA is TGTGCAGCCGGGGGCGCTTCCTATAATTCACCCCTCCACTTT.

This clonotype was detected only a few times. This chain links TRBV29-1 with TRBJ2-7; D is ambiguous. CDR1 SQVTM and CDR2 ANQGSEA come from the germline V gene. The V and J ends lost 2 bases and 0 bases respectively, with 8 bases between them. The CDR3 has 13 amino acids. CDR3 DNA sequence: TGCAGCGTTGAAATAGAATCCTCCTACGAGCAGTACTTC. Its translation is CSVEIESSYEQYF.

This clonotype was observed many times. This chain links TRBV6-5 with TRBJ1-1, with D possibly being TRBD1 (5 bases). The CDR3 consists of 14 residues. Per germline, CDR1 MNHEY and CDR2 SVGAGI. V was shortened by 1 base and J by 1 base, with 7 bases between the two germline ends. The CDR3 spells CASSYYQGNTEAFF. DNA for the CDR3: TGTGCCAGCAGTTACTACCAGGGGAACACTGAAGCTTTCTTT.